This TCR beta chain stems from a study of T cell changes during pregnancy in multiple sclerosis. The length of the CDR3 is 15 residues. Germline values: CDR1 MNHEY, CDR2 SVGAGI. The V gene lost 2 bases and the J gene lost 0 bases, with 11 bases spanning the gap. The repertoire was sequenced with immunoSEQ multiplex PCR; TCRdb's copy has only in-frame clones and lacks some. The table has some 60,000 clones, roughly 92% seen once. The receptor's source is a female donor in good health, enrolled as a control in a pregnancy study. The input for sequencing was peripheral blood, taken in the third trimester of pregnancy. The J gene is TRBJ2-7, the V gene TRBV6-5; possible D gene TRBD1, 6 bases. The CDR3 nucleotides read TGTGCCAGCAGTTACCAGGACAGTAGCTCCTACGAGCAGTACTTC. This encodes CASSYQDSSSYEQYF.